This T cell receptor (beta chain) is from a study of blood T cell repertoires in COVID-19. Study in general: COVID-19 samples from acute and convalescent phases originated in the United States, Italy and Spain. Sources were T cells, B-cell-depleted T cells, or PBMCs; the material itself was cDNA or gDNA.

Germline values: CDR1 GTSNPN, CDR2 SVGIG (reference sequence). V lost 2 bases to trimming and J lost 0 bases, with 16 bases between them. This CDR3 has 17 residues. Under the authors' procedure: For nucleated cells, counts were estimated from reference gene primer amplification. Using immunoSEQ multiplex PCR, the repertoire was profiled, and TCRdb retains in-frame clones only, with some absent. The V and J calls and clone size come from that table; D and trimming were worked out from the DNA. The sample holds about 38,000 clones; nearly 90% are singletons and the top ten take less than 30%. V is TRBV30 and J is TRBJ1-4; D gene uncertain. This sequence was found in a man between 60 and 75 years old with active or convalescent COVID-19. Material: peripheral blood. The CDR3 sequence: CAWSRGRGPATNEKLFF. The CDR3 region has the DNA TGTGCCTGGAGTCGAGGAAGAGGGCCCGCAACTAATGAAAAACTGTTTTTT.